A single sample gave rise to the 11 T cell receptor beta chains below, sequenced in a study of cytomegalovirus exposure and HLA in healthy donors. Profiled with immunoSEQ multiplex PCR; TCRdb holds only in-frame clones, not every one. Of over 130,000 clones detected, more than 85% appear once; the ten largest clones hold 7.5% to 9%. The specimen sequenced was PBMCs. The receptors stem from a young man in good health and CMV-seropositive.

In DNA, the CDR3 is TGTGCCTGGGCTAGCTTAGGAACTGAAGCTTTCTTT. Its protein product is CAWASLGTEAFF. The V and J genes are TRBV30 and TRBJ1-1; no firm D call. Trimming stripped 5 bases from V and 5 bases from J, with 12 bases between. The CDR3 length is 12 residues. Per germline, CDR1 GTSNPN and CDR2 SVGIG (reference sequence).

There are a few counts of this clone. The chain links TRBV5-6 to TRBJ2-3, with TRBD1 as a possible D gene (6 bases). The CDR3 contains 14 residues. Trimming removed 4 bases at V and 4 bases at J, with 13 bases between. Germline CDR1 SGHDT, CDR2 YYEEEE. The CDR3 here is CASSLRYRADTQYF. In DNA, the CDR3 is TGTGCCAGCAGCCTCCGGTACAGGGCAGATACGCAGTATTTT.

The chain couples TRBV12-5 to TRBJ2-3, with TRBD1 matching over 9 bases. With 8 bases clipped from V and 0 bases from J, the junction kept 6 bases outside the gene matches. The V gene's germline CDR1 is LGHNT and CDR2 FRNRAP. This CDR3 comprises 15 residues. The CDR3 protein is CASSPGTGSTDTQYF. CDR3 nucleotides: TGTGCTAGTTCCCCCGGGACAGGGAGCACAGATACGCAGTATTTT.

The chain uses TRBV19 and TRBJ1-5; 7 positions match TRBD1. Germline V gene data show CDR1 as LNHDA and CDR2 as SQIVND (reference sequence). V trimming: 2 bases; J trimming: 3 bases; junction bases outside the gene matches: 4. The CDR3 has 15 amino acids. The CDR3 DNA reads as TGTGCCAGTAGTATAAAAGGGGGCGACAATCAGCCCCAGCATTTT. It codes for CASSIKGGDNQPQHF.

This chain links TRBV7-9 with TRBJ2-5; D is perhaps TRBD1 (5 bases). Trimming took off 2 bases at V and 5 bases at J, with 12 bases between the two ends. In germline, CDR1 is SEHNR, CDR2 FQNEAQ (reference sequence). The CDR3 runs 14 residues. Written as DNA, the CDR3 is TGTGCCAGCAGCTTATGGCTAGGGGTGGAGACCCAGTACTTC. It yields the protein CASSLWLGVETQYF.

This clone was detected once. The CDR3 protein is CASSLAGAGNSPLHF. The CDR3 coding sequence is TGCGCCAGCAGCTTGGCAGGGGCTGGCAATTCACCCCTCCACTTT. This chain connects TRBV5-1 to TRBJ1-6; D is perhaps TRBD1 (6 bases). Trimming took off 0 bases at V and 7 bases at J, with 11 bases between the two ends. This CDR3 contains 15 residues. Germline V lookup: CDR1 SGHRS, CDR2 YFSETQ.

The chain is built from TRBV6-4 and TRBJ2-7; 7 bases fit TRBD1. The CDR3 is 12 residues long. Per germline, CDR1 MRHNA and CDR2 SNTAGT. V was clipped by 11 bases and J by 4 bases; unmatched bases: 8. The CDR3 loop is CAGTIQGYEQYF. As DNA, the CDR3 is TGTGCCGGCACCATACAGGGGTACGAGCAGTACTTC.

The rearrangement links TRBV6-6 to TRBJ1-6; 8 bases are shared with TRBD1. CDR1 and CDR2 from the germline V gene are MNHNY and SVGAGI (reference sequence). The CDR3 sequence is 14 residues long. Trimming cost V 6 bases and J 13 bases; bases outside gene matches: 11. CDR3 nucleotide sequence: TGTGCCAGCAGCCCCTCAGGGGGCGGTTTTCCCCTCCACTTT. This encodes CASSPSGGGFPLHF.

The count of this clone is one. The genes are TRBV7-8 and TRBJ1-4; 8 bases are shared with TRBD1. Germline V gives CDR1 SGHVS, CDR2 FQNEAQ. V gave up 5 bases and J gave up 8 bases; unmatched junction bases: 7. The CDR3 covers 14 residues. CDR3 DNA sequence: TGTGCCAGCAGCCCCCAGGGGGCTGGAGAAAAACTGTTTTTT. The encoded protein is CASSPQGAGEKLFF.

This clone showed up just once. The chain uses TRBV11-3 and TRBJ2-7; TRBD2 is a possible D gene (5 bases). Deletions cut 5 bases from V and 9 bases from J, with 23 bases between. The CDR3 extends over 15 amino acids. CDR1 is SGHNT and CDR2 is YENEEA in the germline V gene. The CDR3 bases are TGTGCCAGCAGCCACCGACCGGGGTTGCGAGACGGGCAGTACTTC. The encoded protein is CASSHRPGLRDGQYF.

This chain connects TRBV7-9 to TRBJ2-7; D is uncertain. Trimming pared 5 bases from V and 7 bases from J, leaving 9 bases between. This CDR3 has 11 amino acids. CDR1 and CDR2 from the germline V gene are SEHNR and FQNEAQ (reference sequence). The CDR3 sequence is CASSEAGEQYF. DNA of the CDR3: TGTGCCAGCAGCGAGGCTGGTGAGCAGTACTTC.